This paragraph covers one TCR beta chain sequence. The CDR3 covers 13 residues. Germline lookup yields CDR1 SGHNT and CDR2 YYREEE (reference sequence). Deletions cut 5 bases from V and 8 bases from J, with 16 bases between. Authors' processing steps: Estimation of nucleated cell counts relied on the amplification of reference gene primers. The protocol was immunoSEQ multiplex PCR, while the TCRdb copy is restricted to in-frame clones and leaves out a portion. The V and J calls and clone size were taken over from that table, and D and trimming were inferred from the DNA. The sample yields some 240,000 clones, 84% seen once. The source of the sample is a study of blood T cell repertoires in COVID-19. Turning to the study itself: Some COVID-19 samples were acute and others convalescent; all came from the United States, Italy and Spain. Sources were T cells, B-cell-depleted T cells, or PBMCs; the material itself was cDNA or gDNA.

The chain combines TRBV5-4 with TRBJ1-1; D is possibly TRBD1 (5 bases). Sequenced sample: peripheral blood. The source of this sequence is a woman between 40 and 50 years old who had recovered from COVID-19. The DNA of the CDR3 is TGTGCCAGCAGTACCCAGGGTATAGACGAAGCTTTCTTT. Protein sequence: CASSTQGIDEAFF.